These 2 T cell receptor beta chains were sequenced from one sample in a study of T cell changes during pregnancy in multiple sclerosis. TCRdb keeps only in-frame clones here, not all; method: immunoSEQ multiplex PCR. The sample holds approximately 58,000 clones, about 92% seen once. The source material was peripheral blood, sampled in the second trimester of pregnancy. The source of these receptors is a female donor in good health, enrolled as a control in a pregnancy study.

This clone was seen a handful of times. The chain employs TRBV5-6 and TRBJ1-1; D is ambiguous. Germline assignment: CDR1 SGHDT and CDR2 YYEEEE. V lost 1 base, J lost 8 bases, and 6 bases lay in between. There are 11 residues in the CDR3. CDR3: CASSLSGEAFF. The CDR3 DNA reads TGTGCCAGCAGCTTGTCAGGAGAAGCTTTCTTT.

V usage is TRBV5-6 and J usage is TRBJ2-7; 12 bases map to TRBD1. CDR1 is SGHDT, CDR2 YYEEEE, per germline. The V and J ends lost 3 bases and 7 bases, in that order; junction bases with no gene match: 5. CDR3 length equals 14 residues. Here the CDR3 reads CASSSGTGGAEQYF. The CDR3 nucleotides read TGTGCCAGCAGCTCCGGGACAGGGGGCGCAGAGCAGTACTTC.